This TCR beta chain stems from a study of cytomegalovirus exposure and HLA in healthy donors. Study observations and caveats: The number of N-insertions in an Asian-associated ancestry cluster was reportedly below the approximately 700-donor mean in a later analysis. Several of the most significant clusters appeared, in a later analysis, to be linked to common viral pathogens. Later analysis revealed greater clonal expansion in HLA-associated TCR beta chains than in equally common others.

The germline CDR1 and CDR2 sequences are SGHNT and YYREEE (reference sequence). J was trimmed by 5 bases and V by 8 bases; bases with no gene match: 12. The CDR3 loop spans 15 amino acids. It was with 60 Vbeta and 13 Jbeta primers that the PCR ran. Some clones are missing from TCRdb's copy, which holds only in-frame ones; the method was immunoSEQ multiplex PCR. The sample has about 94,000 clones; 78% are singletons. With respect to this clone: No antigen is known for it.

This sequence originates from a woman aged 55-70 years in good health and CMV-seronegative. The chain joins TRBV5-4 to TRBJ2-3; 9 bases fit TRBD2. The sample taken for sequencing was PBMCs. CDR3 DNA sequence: TGTGCCAGTCGCTTTTCGCGGGGGGGCGTAGATACGCAGTATTTT. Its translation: CASRFSRGGVDTQYF.